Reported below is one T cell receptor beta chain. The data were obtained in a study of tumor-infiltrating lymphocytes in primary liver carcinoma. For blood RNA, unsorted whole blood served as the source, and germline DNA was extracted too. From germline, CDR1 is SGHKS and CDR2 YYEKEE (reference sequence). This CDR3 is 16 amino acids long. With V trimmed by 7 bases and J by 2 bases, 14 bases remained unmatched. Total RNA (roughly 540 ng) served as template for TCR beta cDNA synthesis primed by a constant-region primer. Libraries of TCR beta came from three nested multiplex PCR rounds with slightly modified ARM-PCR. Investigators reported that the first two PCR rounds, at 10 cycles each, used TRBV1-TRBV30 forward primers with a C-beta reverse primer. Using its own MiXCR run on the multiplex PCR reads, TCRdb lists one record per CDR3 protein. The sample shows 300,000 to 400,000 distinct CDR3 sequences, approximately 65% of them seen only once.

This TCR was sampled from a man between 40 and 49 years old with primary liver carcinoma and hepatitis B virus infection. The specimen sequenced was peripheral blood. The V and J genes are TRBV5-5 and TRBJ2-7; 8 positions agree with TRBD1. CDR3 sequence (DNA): TGTGCCAGCCGCTCACCGTTGGACAGGGTCCCCTACGAGCAGTACTTC. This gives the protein CASRSPLDRVPYEQYF. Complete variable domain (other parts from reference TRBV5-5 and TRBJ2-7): DAGVTQSPTHLIKTRGQQVTLRCSPISGHKSVSWYQQVLGQGPQFIFQYYEKEERGRGNFPDRFSARQFPNYSSELNVNALLLGDSALYLCASRSPLDRVPYEQYFGPGTRLTVT.